The 5 T cell receptor beta chains below come from one sample, sequenced in a study of molecular identifiers for immune sequencing clone quantification. TCRdb re-called the PCR reads with MiXCR, one entry per CDR3 protein. The sample lists about 510,000 distinct CDR3 sequences, roughly 24% seen once, with around 0.78% in the top ten. Sequencing was performed on naive CD8+ T cells from blood, with Jurkat cell RNA spiked in. Indicated subset: FACS-sorted CD8+CD4-CCR7+CD45RA+ naive T cells. The receptor set was obtained from a human donor in good health. Some libraries in this study had Jurkat cell RNA spiked in.

The gene calls are TRBV11-3 and TRBJ2-1; 11 bases match TRBD2. The V segment lost 5 bases and the J segment 1 base; nucleotides outside the gene matches: 4. The CDR3 is 16 amino acids. In germline, CDR1 is SGHNT, CDR2 YENEEA. This CDR3 reads CASSTRTSGSYNEQFF. The CDR3 region has the DNA TGTGCCAGCAGCACCCGGACTAGCGGGTCCTACAATGAGCAGTTCTTC.

A remark on this clonotype: This may be a read error: a much more frequent sequence differs by one nucleotide. Since the CDR3 does not end with the conserved phenylalanine or tryptophan, this likely comes from a read error. The chain couples TRBV14 to TRBJ1-1; D is uncertain. Between the trimmed V and J ends, which lost 0 bases and 6 bases, there was a span of 11 bases. Germline V gives CDR1 SGHDN, CDR2 FVKESK. The CDR3 is made up of 14 amino acids. The CDR3 spells CASSQDEMVAEAFL. CDR3 DNA sequence: TGTGCCAGCAGCCAAGATGAAATGGTGGCTGAAGCTTTCCTT.

This sequence joins TRBV25-1 and TRBJ2-7; 11 positions match TRBD1. The CDR3 is made up of 15 amino acids. V lost 1 base and J lost 4; bases outside the gene matches: 3. Germline V lookup: CDR1 MGHDK, CDR2 SYGVNS. CDR3 region: CASSELRDRGYEQYF. The CDR3 DNA reads as TGTGCCAGCAGTGAATTACGGGACAGGGGGTACGAGCAGTACTTC.

This rearrangement joins TRBV7-9 to TRBJ2-5; 10 bases map to TRBD1. With V trimmed by 2 bases and J by 3 bases, 3 bases remained unmatched. The CDR3 totals 15 residues. Per the germline V gene, CDR1 is SEHNR and CDR2 is FQNEAQ (reference sequence). The DNA for the CDR3 is TGTGCCAGCAGCTTAAGAGGGACAGGGGAAGAGACCCAGTACTTC. It encodes CASSLRGTGEETQYF.

This clonotype has a count of ten or more. The V and J genes are TRBV28 and TRBJ1-1; possibly TRBD1 for D (5 bases). Trimming took off 3 bases at V and 2 bases at J, with 10 bases between the two ends. This CDR3 region has 14 residues. CDR1 is MDHEN and CDR2 is SYDVKM in the germline V gene. The CDR3 loop reads CASSFEGTNTEAFF. CDR3 nucleotide sequence: TGTGCCAGCAGTTTTGAGGGGACTAACACTGAAGCTTTCTTT.